Below, 21 T cell receptor beta chains from the same sample are listed, as sequenced in a study of T cell repertoires in cytomegalovirus infection. TCRdb processed the reads anew with MiXCR; each CDR3 protein has one entry. Here the sample spans about 490,000 distinct CDR3 sequences, approximately 17% being singletons. Sequences were obtained from CD8+ T cells from PBMCs. The receptors here all came from a human donor in good health (CMV status not recorded). Some clones in this sample may be carry-over from other donors' samples.

This clonotype was counted ten times or more. The chain uses TRBV7-3 and TRBJ2-5, with D possibly being TRBD2 (5 bases). V was trimmed by 2 bases and J by 4 bases, leaving 11 bases between them. Germline loops: CDR1 SGHTA, CDR2 FQGTGA. The CDR3 is made up of 14 amino acids. In DNA, the CDR3 is TGTGCCAGCAGCTTAGAGGGATCGCCAGAGACCCAGTACTTC. As protein: CASSLEGSPETQYF.

This clonotype has only a few counts. The CDR3 sequence: CASSHNRGTDTGELFF. CDR3 DNA sequence: TGTGCCAGCAGTCATAACAGGGGGACGGACACCGGGGAGCTGTTTTTT. The rearrangement uses TRBV11-1 and TRBJ2-2, with 8 bases fitting TRBD1. This CDR3 comprises 16 residues. With V trimmed by 6 bases and J by 3 bases, 9 bases remained unmatched. Germline V gives CDR1 SGHAT, CDR2 FQDESV (reference sequence).

The J gene is TRBJ1-3, the V gene TRBV18; maybe TRBD1 (5 bases). V lost 1 base and J lost 5, with 15 bases in between. CDR3 length equals 16 residues. Germline V lookup: CDR1 KGHSH, CDR2 LQKENI. The CDR3 region is CASSPRDSGGRNTIYF. The CDR3, as DNA: TGTGCCAGCTCACCACGGGACTCGGGAGGCAGAAACACCATATATTTT.

There are many counts of this clonotype. The chain has TRBV20-1 and TRBJ2-1; possibly TRBD2 for D (6 bases). Germline CDR1 and CDR2: DFQATT and SNEGSKA (reference sequence). Deletions cut 3 bases from V and 2 bases from J, with 32 bases between. CDR3 length: 21 amino acids. This CDR3 is CSASDYADQKGVGLAYNEQFF. CDR3 DNA: TGCAGTGCTAGTGATTATGCGGATCAAAAGGGCGTGGGACTCGCCTACAATGAGCAGTTCTTC.

This clonotype occurred a few times. The V and J genes are TRBV12-3 or TRBV12-4 and TRBJ1-5; D not resolved. CDR3 length equals 12 residues. Trimming cost V 8 bases and J 3 bases, with 8 bases left between them. CDR3 DNA: TGTGCCAGCCTGGGGAACAATCAGCCCCAGCATTTT. This sequence encodes CASLGNNQPQHF.

V gene TRBV11-3 combines with J gene TRBJ2-1; the match to TRBD2 covers 8 bases. The CDR3 runs to 16 residues. Germline lookup yields CDR1 SGHNT and CDR2 YENEEA. Losses at the gene ends were 0 bases for V and 8 bases for J; bases not matched to a gene: 9. CDR3 in DNA: TGTGCCAGCAGCTTAGATTGGACTAGCAAAGACGATGAGCAGTTCTTC. Translation: CASSLDWTSKDDEQFF.

A single count supports this clonotype. J is TRBJ1-2 and V is TRBV6-2 or TRBV6-3; 8 positions match TRBD1. Germline V gives CDR1 MNHEY, CDR2 SVGEGT. CDR3 size: 13 residues. V was clipped by 8 bases and J by 7 bases; unmatched bases: 9. The DNA of the CDR3 is TGTGCCAGCGGTTCGACAGGGGAGGTTGGCTACACCTTC. Residues: CASGSTGEVGYTF.

This clonotype has at least ten counts. V usage is TRBV7-8 and J usage is TRBJ2-1, with 7 bases identical to TRBD2. There are 13 residues in the CDR3. Germline trimming cut 5 bases from V and 9 bases from J; bases unmatched to any gene: 7. Germline V gene lookup returns CDR1 SGHVS and CDR2 FQNEAQ. CDR3 loop: CASSPQTSPEQFF. In DNA form, the CDR3 reads TGTGCCAGCAGCCCGCAGACTAGCCCTGAGCAGTTCTTC.

There are many counts of this clonotype. The chain couples TRBV12-3 or TRBV12-4 to TRBJ1-2, with D hard to call. V gave up 1 base and J gave up 8 bases, with 17 bases separating them. This CDR3 contains 15 residues. The CDR3 DNA is TGTGCCAGCAGTTTAGTGGACGAGGGCCTCGGAGGCTACACCTTC. This translates into CASSLVDEGLGGYTF.

There are a few counts of this clonotype. The rearrangement links TRBV11-2 to TRBJ1-1, with D unclear. CDR3 length: 16 amino acids. Germline V lookup: CDR1 SGHAT, CDR2 FQNNGV. V lost 1 base and J lost 0, with 12 bases in between. The CDR3 sequence: CASSLVPDTLNTEAFF. As DNA, the CDR3 is TGTGCCAGCAGCTTAGTGCCAGATACCTTGAACACTGAAGCTTTCTTT.

This clonotype was recorded at least ten times. The genes are TRBV7-3 and TRBJ2-3; D remains ambiguous. Between the trimmed V and J ends, which lost 4 bases and 2 bases, there was a span of 7 bases. Germline V gene lookup returns CDR1 SGHTA and CDR2 FQGTGA. The CDR3 is 13 amino acids. The CDR3 here is CASSSSPTDTQYF. Written as DNA, the CDR3 is TGTGCCAGCAGCTCCAGCCCCACAGATACGCAGTATTTT.

At least ten counts were recorded for this clonotype. The chain couples TRBV7-8 to TRBJ2-7; weak D call: TRBD1 (5 bases). The germline V gene encodes CDR1 SGHVS and CDR2 FQNEAQ. Trimming pared 2 bases from V and 6 bases from J, leaving 17 bases between. CDR3 length equals 15 residues. This CDR3 reads CASSLRAVGVREQYF. In nucleotides, the CDR3 is TGTGCCAGCAGCTTAAGGGCAGTAGGGGTTCGCGAGCAGTACTTC.

This clonotype was counted ten times or more. As DNA, the CDR3 is TGTGCCAGCAGTTTCCCGGGACAGATCAATGAGCAGTTCTTC. As protein: CASSFPGQINEQFF. The V call is TRBV27, the J call TRBJ2-1; 7 bases are a match to TRBD1. From germline, CDR1 is MNHEY and CDR2 SMNVEV (reference sequence). This CDR3 comprises 14 residues. The J segment lost 6 bases and the V segment lost 3 bases, leaving 5 bases of the junction unmatched.

The rearrangement joins TRBV20-1 to TRBJ1-2, with D possibly being TRBD1 (5 bases). V lost 3 bases and J lost 4, with 18 bases in between. This CDR3 spans 15 amino acids. The germline V gene encodes CDR1 DFQATT and CDR2 SNEGSKA (reference sequence). In nucleotides, the CDR3 is TGCAGTGCTAGTTTAAGTCCGGGGGGAACCTATGGCTACACCTTC. It specifies CSASLSPGGTYGYTF.

V is TRBV5-4 and J is TRBJ2-7; no firm D call. Deletions cut 1 base from V and 0 bases from J, with 11 bases between. This CDR3 has 15 residues. The germline V gene has CDR1 SGHNT and CDR2 YYREEE (reference sequence). The CDR3 loop reads CASSLPEGPSYEQYF. The CDR3 DNA sequence: TGTGCCAGCAGCTTGCCGGAAGGGCCCTCCTACGAGCAGTACTTC.

This clonotype appeared a few times. The chain employs TRBV30 and TRBJ1-1; tentatively, D is TRBD1 (5 bases). Germline lookup yields CDR1 GTSNPN and CDR2 SVGIG (reference sequence). Trimming removed 0 bases from V and 1 base from J, with 9 bases in between. CDR3 size: 14 residues. CDR3 loop: CAWSVGDGNTEAFF. The CDR3 region has the DNA TGTGCCTGGAGTGTTGGGGACGGGAACACTGAAGCTTTCTTT.

Concerning this clonotype: A much more abundant neighbour one base away suggests this may be a read error. The genes are TRBV10-3 and TRBJ1-1; D gene unclear. This CDR3 comprises 18 residues. V was cut by 2 bases and J by 0 bases, with 19 bases left in between. The V gene's germline CDR1 is ENHRY and CDR2 SYGVKD. CDR3 coding DNA: TGTGCCATCAGTGAGCTGGTGGCTCCCTTTGTTGTGAACACTGAAGCTTTCTTT. Translated, it gives CAISELVAPFVVNTEAFF.

This sequence joins TRBV10-3 and TRBJ1-4; D is unclear. The V gene lost 2 bases and the J gene lost 11 bases, with 18 bases spanning the gap. Germline V gene sequence: CDR1 ENHRY, CDR2 SYGVKD. The CDR3 runs 15 residues. Here the CDR3 DNA reads TGTGCCATCAGTGAGGAGACTGTGGAGATTGAGAAACTGTTTTTT. This gives the protein CAISEETVEIEKLFF.

This clonotype was recorded at least ten times. V is TRBV7-6 and J is TRBJ2-7, with 14 bases identical to TRBD2. This CDR3 is 19 amino acids long. J gave up 0 bases and V 5 bases, and 12 bases lay outside the gene matches. Germline values: CDR1 SGHVS, CDR2 FNYEAQ. The CDR3 DNA reads TGTGCCAGCAGCCCGACCGGACTAGCGGGAGGCAGAGTCTCCTACGAGCAGTACTTC. The encoded protein is CASSPTGLAGGRVSYEQYF. The whole variable domain, filled in from reference TRBV7-6 and TRBJ2-7, reads GAGVSQSPRYKVTKRGQDVALRCDPISGHVSLYWYRQALGQGPEFLTYFNYEAQQDKSGLPNDRFSAERPEGSISTLTIQRTEQRDSAMYRCASSPTGLAGGRVSYEQYFGPGTRLTVT.

This clonotype showed up many times. The chain couples TRBV12-3 or TRBV12-4 to TRBJ2-7, with D possibly TRBD2 on 5 matching bases. CDR3 length: 12 amino acids. V lost 1 base, J lost 5 bases, and 6 bases lay in between. CDR3 nucleotide sequence: TGTGCCAGCAGTTTAGAGGGAGACGAGCAGTACTTC. It is translated as CASSLEGDEQYF.

This clonotype was seen at least ten times. The chain has TRBV3-1 and TRBJ1-1; D gene unclear. Trimming took off 1 base at V and 0 bases at J, with 12 bases between the two ends. This CDR3 is built from 16 residues. The germline CDR1 and CDR2 sequences are LGHDT and YNNKEL (reference sequence). The CDR3: CASSQGRVGVNTEAFF. The CDR3, as DNA: TGTGCCAGCAGCCAAGGCCGCGTTGGAGTGAACACTGAAGCTTTCTTT.